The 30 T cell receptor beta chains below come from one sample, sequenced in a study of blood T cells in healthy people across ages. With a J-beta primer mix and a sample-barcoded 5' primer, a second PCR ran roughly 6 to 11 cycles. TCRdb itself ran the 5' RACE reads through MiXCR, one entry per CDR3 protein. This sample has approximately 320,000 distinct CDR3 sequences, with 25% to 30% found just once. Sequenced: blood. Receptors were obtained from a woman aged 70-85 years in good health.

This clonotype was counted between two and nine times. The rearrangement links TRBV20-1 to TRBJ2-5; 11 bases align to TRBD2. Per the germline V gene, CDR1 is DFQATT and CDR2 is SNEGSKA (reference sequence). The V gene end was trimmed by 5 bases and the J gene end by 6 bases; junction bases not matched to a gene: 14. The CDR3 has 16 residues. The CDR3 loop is CSAQTSGEGVGKTQYF. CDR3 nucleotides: TGCAGTGCTCAGACTAGCGGGGAGGGAGTAGGGAAGACCCAGTACTTC.

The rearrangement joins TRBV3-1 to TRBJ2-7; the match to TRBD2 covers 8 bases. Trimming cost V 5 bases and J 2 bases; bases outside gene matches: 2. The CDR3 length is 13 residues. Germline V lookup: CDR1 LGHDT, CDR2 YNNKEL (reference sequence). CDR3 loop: CASSRAGAYEQYF. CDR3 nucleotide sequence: TGTGCCAGCAGCAGAGCGGGGGCCTACGAGCAGTACTTC.

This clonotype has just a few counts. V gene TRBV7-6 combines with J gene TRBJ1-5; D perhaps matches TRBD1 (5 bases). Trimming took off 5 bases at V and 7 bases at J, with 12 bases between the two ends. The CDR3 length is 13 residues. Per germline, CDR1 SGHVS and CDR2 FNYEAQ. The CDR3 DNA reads TGTGCCAGCAGCAGGGACCCAGGACAGCCCCAGCATTTT. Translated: CASSRDPGQPQHF.

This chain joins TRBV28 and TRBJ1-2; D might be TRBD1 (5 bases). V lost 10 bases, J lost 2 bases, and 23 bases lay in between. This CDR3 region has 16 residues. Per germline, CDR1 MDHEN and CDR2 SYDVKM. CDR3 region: CATEGNGHNRNYGYTF. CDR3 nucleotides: TGTGCCACCGAAGGAAACGGACACAACCGAAACTATGGCTACACCTTC.

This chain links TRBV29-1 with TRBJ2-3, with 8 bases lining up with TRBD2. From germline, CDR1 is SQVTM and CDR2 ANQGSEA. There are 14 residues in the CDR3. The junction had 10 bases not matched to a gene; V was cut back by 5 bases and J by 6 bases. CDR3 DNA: TGCAGCGTTAGTAGCGGGATTGCAGTGGATACGCAGTATTTT. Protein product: CSVSSGIAVDTQYF.

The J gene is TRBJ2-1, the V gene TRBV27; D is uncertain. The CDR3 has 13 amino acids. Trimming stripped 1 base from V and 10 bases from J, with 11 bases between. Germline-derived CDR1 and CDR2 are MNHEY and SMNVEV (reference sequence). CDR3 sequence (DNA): TGTGCCAGCAGTTTATACCCCTTTGCCGAGCAGTTCTTC. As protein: CASSLYPFAEQFF.

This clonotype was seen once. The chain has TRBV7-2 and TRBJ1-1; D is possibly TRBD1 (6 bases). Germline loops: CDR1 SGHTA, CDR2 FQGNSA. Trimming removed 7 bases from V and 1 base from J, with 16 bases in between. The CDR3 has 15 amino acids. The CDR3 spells CASIPPRGANTEAFF. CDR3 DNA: TGTGCCAGCATTCCGCCGCGGGGGGCGAACACTGAAGCTTTCTTT.

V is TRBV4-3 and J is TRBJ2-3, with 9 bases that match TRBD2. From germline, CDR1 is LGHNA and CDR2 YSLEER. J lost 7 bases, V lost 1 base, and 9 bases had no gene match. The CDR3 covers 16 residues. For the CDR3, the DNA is TGCGCCAGCAGCCAAGGAGCGGGACTAGCCTACAATACGCAGTATTTT. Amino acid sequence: CASSQGAGLAYNTQYF.

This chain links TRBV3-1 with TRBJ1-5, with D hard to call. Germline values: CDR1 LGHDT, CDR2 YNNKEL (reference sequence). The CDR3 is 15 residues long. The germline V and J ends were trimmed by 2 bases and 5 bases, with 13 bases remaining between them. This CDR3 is CASSQSVDAYQPQHF. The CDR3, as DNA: TGTGCCAGCAGCCAATCTGTGGACGCCTATCAGCCCCAGCATTTT.

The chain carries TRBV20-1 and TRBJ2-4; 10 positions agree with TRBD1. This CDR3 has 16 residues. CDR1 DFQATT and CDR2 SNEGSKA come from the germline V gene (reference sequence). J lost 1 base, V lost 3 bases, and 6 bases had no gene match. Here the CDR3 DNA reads TGCAGTGCTAGCGCTCCGGGACAGGGGGCCAAAAACATTCAGTACTTC. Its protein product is CSASAPGQGAKNIQYF.

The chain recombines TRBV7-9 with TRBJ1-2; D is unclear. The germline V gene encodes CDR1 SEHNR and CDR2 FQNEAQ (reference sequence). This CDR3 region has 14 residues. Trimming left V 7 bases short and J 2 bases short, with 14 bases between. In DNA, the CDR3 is TGTGCCAGCACCTTTTTCACGGGGAACTATGGCTACACCTTC. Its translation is CASTFFTGNYGYTF.

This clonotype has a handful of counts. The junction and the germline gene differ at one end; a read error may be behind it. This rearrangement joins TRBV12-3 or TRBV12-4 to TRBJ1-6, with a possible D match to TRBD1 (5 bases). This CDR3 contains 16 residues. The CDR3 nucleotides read TGTGCCAGCAGTAGACGCGAAGGGGTTTTGGATTCACTCCTCCACTTT. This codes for CASSRREGVLDSLLHF.

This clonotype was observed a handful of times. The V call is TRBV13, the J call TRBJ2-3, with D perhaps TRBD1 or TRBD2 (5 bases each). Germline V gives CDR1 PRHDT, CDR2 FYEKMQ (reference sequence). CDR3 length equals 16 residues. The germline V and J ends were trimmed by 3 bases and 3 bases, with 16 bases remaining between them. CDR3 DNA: TGTGCCAGCAGCTTCCGGAGGACTGGGGCTACAGATACGCAGTATTTT. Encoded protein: CASSFRRTGATDTQYF. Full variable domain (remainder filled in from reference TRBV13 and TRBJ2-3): AAGVIQSPRHLIKEKRETATLKCYPIPRHDTVYWYQQGPGQDPQFLISFYEKMQSDKGSIPDRFSAQQFSDYHSELNMSSLELGDSALYFCASSFRRTGATDTQYFGPGTRLTVL.

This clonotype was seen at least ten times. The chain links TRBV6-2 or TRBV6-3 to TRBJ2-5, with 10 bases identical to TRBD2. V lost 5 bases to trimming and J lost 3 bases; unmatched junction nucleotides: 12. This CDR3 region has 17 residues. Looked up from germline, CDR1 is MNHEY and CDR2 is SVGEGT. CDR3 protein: CASSRGLAEIMKETQYF. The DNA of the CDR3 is TGTGCCAGCAGTCGAGGACTAGCGGAGATTATGAAAGAGACCCAGTACTTC.

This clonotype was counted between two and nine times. The CDR3 DNA reads TGCAGTGCTAGAGATACGGGAACACCCGCAGAGACCCAGTACTTC. Its protein is CSARDTGTPAETQYF. The chain couples TRBV20-1 to TRBJ2-5; tentative D call: TRBD2 (5 bases). The V end lost 0 bases, the J end lost 4 bases, and 15 bases lay between the germline ends. Germline-derived CDR1 and CDR2 are DFQATT and SNEGSKA (reference sequence). The CDR3 runs 15 residues.

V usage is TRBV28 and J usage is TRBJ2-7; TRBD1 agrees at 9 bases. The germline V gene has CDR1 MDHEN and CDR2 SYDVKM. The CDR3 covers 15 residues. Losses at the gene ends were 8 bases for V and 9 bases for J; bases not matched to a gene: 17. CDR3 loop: CASERPGQGSLGQYF. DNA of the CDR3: TGTGCCAGCGAGCGTCCGGGACAGGGTTCTTTAGGGCAGTACTTC.

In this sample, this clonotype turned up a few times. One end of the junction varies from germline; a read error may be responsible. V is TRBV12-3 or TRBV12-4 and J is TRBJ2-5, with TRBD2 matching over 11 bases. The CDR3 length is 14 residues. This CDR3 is CAGSRTSGQEIQYF. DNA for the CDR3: TGTGCCGGCAGTCGGACTAGCGGGCAAGAGATCCAGTACTTC.

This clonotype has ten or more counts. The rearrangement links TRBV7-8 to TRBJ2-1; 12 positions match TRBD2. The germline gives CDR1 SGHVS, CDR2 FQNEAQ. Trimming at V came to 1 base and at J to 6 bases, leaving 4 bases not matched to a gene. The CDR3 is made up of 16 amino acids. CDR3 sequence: CASSLEASGRGNEQFF. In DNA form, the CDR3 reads TGTGCCAGCAGCTTAGAGGCTAGCGGGAGGGGCAATGAGCAGTTCTTC.

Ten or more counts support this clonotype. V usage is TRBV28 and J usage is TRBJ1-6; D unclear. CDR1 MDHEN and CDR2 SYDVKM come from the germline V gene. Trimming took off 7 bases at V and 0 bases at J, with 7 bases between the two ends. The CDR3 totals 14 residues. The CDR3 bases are TGTGCCAGCATCGGACCCTCCTATAATTCACCCCTCCACTTT. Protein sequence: CASIGPSYNSPLHF.

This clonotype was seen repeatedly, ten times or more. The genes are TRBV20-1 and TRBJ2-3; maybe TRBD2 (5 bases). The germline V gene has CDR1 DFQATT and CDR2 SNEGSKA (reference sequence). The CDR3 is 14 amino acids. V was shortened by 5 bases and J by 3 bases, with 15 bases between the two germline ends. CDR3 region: CSAPERSGTDTQYF. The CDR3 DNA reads TGCAGTGCTCCCGAGCGTTCGGGAACAGATACGCAGTATTTT.

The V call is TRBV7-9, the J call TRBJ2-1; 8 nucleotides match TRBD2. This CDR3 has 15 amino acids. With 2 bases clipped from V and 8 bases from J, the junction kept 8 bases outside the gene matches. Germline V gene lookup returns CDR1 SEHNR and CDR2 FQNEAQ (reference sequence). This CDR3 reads CASSLRAGEGHEQFF. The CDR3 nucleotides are TGTGCCAGCAGCTTACGAGCGGGAGAGGGTCATGAGCAGTTCTTC.

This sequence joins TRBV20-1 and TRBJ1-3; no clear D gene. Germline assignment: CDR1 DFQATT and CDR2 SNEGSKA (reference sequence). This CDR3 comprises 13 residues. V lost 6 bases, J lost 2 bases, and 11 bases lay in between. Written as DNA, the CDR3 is TGCAGTGCCAGCCGGGGTCCTGGAAACACCATATATTTT. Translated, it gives CSASRGPGNTIYF.

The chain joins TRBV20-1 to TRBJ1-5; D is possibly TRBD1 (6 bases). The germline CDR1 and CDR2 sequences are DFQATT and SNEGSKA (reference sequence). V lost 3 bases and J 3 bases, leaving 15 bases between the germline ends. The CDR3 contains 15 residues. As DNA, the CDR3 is TGCAGTGCTAGGGCCTGGACAGTTAACAATCAGCCCCAGCATTTT. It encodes CSARAWTVNNQPQHF.

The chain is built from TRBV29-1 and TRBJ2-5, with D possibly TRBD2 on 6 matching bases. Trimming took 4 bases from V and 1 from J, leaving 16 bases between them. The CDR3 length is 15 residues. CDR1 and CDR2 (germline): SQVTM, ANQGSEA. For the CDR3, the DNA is TGCAGCGTTGTTGGACTACGGGGCCCCCAAGAGACCCAGTACTTC. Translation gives CSVVGLRGPQETQYF. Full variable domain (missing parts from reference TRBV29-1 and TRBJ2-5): SAVISQKPSRDICQRGTSLTIQCQVDSQVTMMFWYRQQPGQSLTLIATANQGSEATYESGFVIDKFPISRPNLTFSTLTVSNMSPEDSSIYLCSVVGLRGPQETQYFGPGTRLLVL.

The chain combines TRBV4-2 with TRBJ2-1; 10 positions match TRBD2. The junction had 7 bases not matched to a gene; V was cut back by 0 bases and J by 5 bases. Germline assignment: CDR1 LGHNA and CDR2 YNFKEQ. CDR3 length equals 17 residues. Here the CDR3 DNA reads TGTGCCAGCAGCCAAGAGGGGCGGACTAGCGGACACAATGAGCAGTTCTTC. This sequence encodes CASSQEGRTSGHNEQFF.

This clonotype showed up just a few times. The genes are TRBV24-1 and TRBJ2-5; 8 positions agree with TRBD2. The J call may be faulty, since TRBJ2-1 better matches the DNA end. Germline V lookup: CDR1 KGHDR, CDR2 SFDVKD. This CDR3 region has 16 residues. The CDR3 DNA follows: TGTGCCACCAGTGATTTGCAAGCGGGAGCCTACAATGAGCAGTTCTTC. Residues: CATSDLQAGAYNEQFF.

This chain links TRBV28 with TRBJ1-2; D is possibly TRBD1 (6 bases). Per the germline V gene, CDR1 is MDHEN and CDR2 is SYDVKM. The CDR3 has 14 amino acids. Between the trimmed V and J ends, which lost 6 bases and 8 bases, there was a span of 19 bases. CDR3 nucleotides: TGTGCCAGCAGCACTCCACAGGGACCGTGGGGCTACACCTTC. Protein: CASSTPQGPWGYTF.

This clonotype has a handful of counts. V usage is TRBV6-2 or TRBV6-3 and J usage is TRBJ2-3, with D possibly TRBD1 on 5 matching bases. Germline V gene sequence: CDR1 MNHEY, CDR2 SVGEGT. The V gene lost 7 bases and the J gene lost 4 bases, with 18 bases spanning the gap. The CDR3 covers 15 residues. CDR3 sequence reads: CASNYWGQSSDTQYF. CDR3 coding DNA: TGTGCCAGCAACTACTGGGGCCAATCCTCAGATACGCAGTATTTT.

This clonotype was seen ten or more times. In DNA, the CDR3 is TGTGCCAGCAGTCCAAGGACAGGATGGTCACAAGAGACCCAGTACTTC. Translated, it gives CASSPRTGWSQETQYF. The gene calls are TRBV27 and TRBJ2-5; TRBD1 agrees at 7 bases. The J segment lost 2 bases and the V segment lost 5 bases, leaving 11 bases of the junction unmatched. The CDR3 is 16 amino acids. Germline V gene lookup returns CDR1 MNHEY and CDR2 SMNVEV (reference sequence).

The CDR3 region is CASSQDSTGTYGYTF. For the CDR3, the DNA is TGTGCCAGCAGCCAAGATAGTACGGGGACTTATGGCTACACCTTC. The chain is built from TRBV3-1 and TRBJ1-2, with D possibly matching TRBD1 (5 bases). The V and J ends lost 0 bases and 5 bases respectively, with 13 bases between them. This CDR3 is 15 amino acids long. The V gene's germline CDR1 is LGHDT and CDR2 YNNKEL (reference sequence).